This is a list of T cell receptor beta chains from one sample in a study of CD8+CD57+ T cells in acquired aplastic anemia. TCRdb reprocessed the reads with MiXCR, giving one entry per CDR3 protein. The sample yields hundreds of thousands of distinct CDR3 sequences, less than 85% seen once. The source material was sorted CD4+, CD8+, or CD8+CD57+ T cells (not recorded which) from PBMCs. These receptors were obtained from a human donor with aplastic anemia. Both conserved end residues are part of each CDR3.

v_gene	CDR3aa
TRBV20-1	CSARDQETDSIRGTQYF
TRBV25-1	CASSAMTGGSLYNEQFF
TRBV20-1	CSASRQGAWQPQHF
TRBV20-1	CSARGRQAGIQYF
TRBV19	CASSQASGNGQDQQFF
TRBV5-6	CASSSRELTEAFF
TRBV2	CASSLGKGGYVYGYNF
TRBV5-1	CASSLNRGQLTQYF
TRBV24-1	CATSDPGSPRDEQFF
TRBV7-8	CASGVAGTDAKYF
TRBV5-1	CASSVGGEETQYF
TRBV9	CASSVGGTQGGNKQFF
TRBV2	CGGGDRGTDTQYF
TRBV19	CASSPGQGAREQYF
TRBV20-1	CSARGLAFSTDTQYF
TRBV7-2	CASSRWETQYF
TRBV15	CATSRDRQGGTEHF
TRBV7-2	CASSLGPDSDTQYF
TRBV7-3	CASSLDINSYNEQFF
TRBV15	CATSRDRQGGARNTEAFF
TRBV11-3	CASSLDPPEAFF
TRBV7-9	CASSLAGSYGAYTF
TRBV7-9	CASSLLGSNSPHHQYF
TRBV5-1	CASSDYSINTYF
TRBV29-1	CSIGWGEGEQYF
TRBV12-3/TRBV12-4	CASSKSPGQPQETQYF
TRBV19	CASSIERGGGSDEQFF
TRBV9	CASGDAGINEHFF
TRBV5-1	CASRPTEGNYGYTF
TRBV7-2	CASSSRTGTYEKLFF
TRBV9	CASGGAGNIQYFEYF
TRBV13	CASGDDLTGNTEAFF